The rows below give T cell receptor beta chains drawn from one sample of a study of blood T cell repertoires in COVID-19. Sequencing was performed with immunoSEQ multiplex PCR; in TCRdb, only in-frame clones are kept and a portion is missing. In the table there are approximately 430,000 clones, 86% of which are singletons. Source material: peripheral blood. The receptors derive from a woman under 40 with active or convalescent COVID-19. The CDR3 runs from the conserved cysteine through the conserved F or W. A D gene is named only where the DNA matches it firmly. Part of the rows lack a size; the others show once, few, many or a class for expanded clones.

v_gene,d_gene,j_gene,abundance,CDR3nt,CDR3aa
TRBV10-2,-,TRBJ1-1,-,TGCGCCAGCAACTCGGGAAGCACTGAAGCTTTCTTT,CASNSGSTEAFF
TRBV20-1,-,TRBJ2-3,-,TGCAGTGCTAGTCGCAGGGACATCAATACGCAGTATTTT,CSASRRDINTQYF
TRBV5-1,TRBD2,TRBJ2-7,-,TGCGCCAGCAGCAGGTTAACCGGGACTAGGGAAGACTACGAGCAGTACTTC,CASSRLTGTREDYEQYF
TRBV23-1,-,TRBJ1-5,-,TGCGCCAGCAGTCAAAGTCCAGGGAAGAGATTATTTAATTATAGCAATCAGCCCCAGCATTTT,CASSQSPGKRLFNYSNQPQHF
TRBV4-1,-,TRBJ1-2,-,TGCGCCAGCAGCCTAGACGGTAACTATGGCTACACCTTC,CASSLDGNYGYTF
TRBV5-1,-,TRBJ2-7,-,TGCGCCAGCAGCCCCGACGAGGACTACTCCTACGAGCAGTACTTC,CASSPDEDYSYEQYF
TRBV18,-,TRBJ2-1,-,TGTGCCAGCTCACCGCGACAGAGCTCCTACAATGAGCAGTTCTTC,CASSPRQSSYNEQFF
TRBV29-1,-,TRBJ1-1,-,TGCAGCGTTGTGGAGGGGCGAGCTTTCTTT,CSVVEGRAFF
TRBV11-3,-,TRBJ1-6,once,TGTGCCAGCAGCTATGGGACATCTAATTCACCCCTCCACTTT,CASSYGTSNSPLHF
TRBV5-4,TRBD2,TRBJ2-1,-,TGTGCCAGCAGCTTCGGGACTAGCGGTCCCCTGAAAGGTGAGCAGTTCTTC,CASSFGTSGPLKGEQFF
TRBV3-1/TRBV3-2,TRBD2,TRBJ2-3,-,TGTGCCAGCAGCCAACTGATAGCGGGAGACACAGATACGCAGTATTTT,CASSQLIAGDTDTQYF
TRBV11-3,-,TRBJ2-1,-,TGTGCCAGCAGTTTCGCAGGGGGGCATGAGCAGTTCTTC,CASSFAGGHEQFF
TRBV19,-,TRBJ2-3,-,TGTGCCAGTAGTATGGCCACATTGGAGTCTTGGGCAGATACGCAGTATTTT,CASSMATLESWADTQYF
TRBV5-6,-,TRBJ2-7,-,TGTGCCAGCAGCTTGGACAGCGGGTACGAGCAGTACTTC,CASSLDSGYEQYF
TRBV11-2,TRBD1,TRBJ1-5,-,TGTGCCAGCAGCCCGACAGGGGATAGCAATCAGCCCCAGCATTTT,CASSPTGDSNQPQHF
TRBV20-1,-,TRBJ1-2,-,TGCAGTGCTAGTACAGATTCCTATGGCTACACCTTC,CSASTDSYGYTF
TRBV30,TRBD1,TRBJ1-4,-,TGTGCCTGGAGTGTGCCTTGGACAGGGCCTAATGAAAAACTGTTTTTT,CAWSVPWTGPNEKLFF
TRBV5-1,TRBD2,TRBJ2-1,-,TGCGCCACCCGACTAGCGGAGTCCTACAATGAGCAGTTCTTC,CATRLAESYNEQFF
TRBV2,TRBD1,TRBJ2-2,-,TGTGCCAGCGGTAGACAGGGGACCGGGGAGCTGTTTTTT,CASGRQGTGELFF
TRBV5-1,TRBD1,TRBJ1-5,-,TGCGCCAGCAGCTTGACAGGGGGATCAGGCAATCAGCCCCAGCATTTT,CASSLTGGSGNQPQHF
TRBV12-3/TRBV12-4,TRBD1,TRBJ1-2,-,TGTGCCAGCTCGGGACAGGGGTATGGCTACACCTTC,CASSGQGYGYTF
TRBV6-5,-,TRBJ1-5,-,TGTGCCAGCAGTTACAGGGAGGGCAATCAGCCCCAGCATTTT,CASSYREGNQPQHF
TRBV3-1/TRBV3-2,-,TRBJ2-3,-,TGTGCCAGCAGCCATAAGGGACTTTACCCGCGAGATACGCAGTATTTT,CASSHKGLYPRDTQYF
TRBV7-9,-,TRBJ2-7,few,TGTGCCAGCAGCCCGTTGACACTCTACGAGCAGTACTTC,CASSPLTLYEQYF
TRBV2,TRBD1,TRBJ1-2,-,TGTGCCAGCAGTGACCGGACAGGTGATGGCTACACCTTC,CASSDRTGDGYTF
TRBV29-1,-,TRBJ2-7,-,TGCAGCGGACCGCTGGCGGGGCAGTACTTC,CSGPLAGQYF
TRBV6-5,-,TRBJ2-2,-,TGTGCCAGCAGAGGACGGGAGAGGACCGGGGAGCTGTTTTTT,CASRGRERTGELFF
TRBV7-6,TRBD1,TRBJ2-2,-,TGTGCCAGCAGCTTAGACCCAAGGACAGGGGAAGACACCGGGGAGCTGTTTTTT,CASSLDPRTGEDTGELFF
TRBV28,-,TRBJ1-6,-,TGTGCCGGGCAGTACTCCTATAATTCACCCCTCCACTTT,CAGQYSYNSPLHF
TRBV7-8,-,TRBJ1-5,-,TGTGCCAGCAGCTTAGCACAGGGCGGTCAGCCCCAGCATTTT,CASSLAQGGQPQHF
TRBV5-1,TRBD1,TRBJ2-1,-,TGCGCCAGCAGCGCCACGGGACAGACCTACAATGAGCAGTTCTTC,CASSATGQTYNEQFF
TRBV7-2,-,TRBJ1-4,few,TGTGCCAGCGGCCTGGGGGCCGCTAATGAAAAACTGTTTTTT,CASGLGAANEKLFF
TRBV9,TRBD1,TRBJ1-5,-,TGTGCCAGCAGCACCACGGACAGGAGCAATCAGCCCCAGCATTTT,CASSTTDRSNQPQHF
TRBV5-1,-,TRBJ1-1,-,TGCGCCAGCAGCTTGAGCGGGAACTCGAACACTGAAGCTTTCTTT,CASSLSGNSNTEAFF
TRBV4-1,-,TRBJ1-1,-,TGCGCCAGCAGCCAAGCTAACAGGAGGAACACTGAAGCTTTCTTT,CASSQANRRNTEAFF
TRBV7-9,TRBD1,TRBJ1-2,-,TGTGCCAGCAGCCGTGGTGGGACAGGGGGCCTCTCGGACTATGGCTACACCTTC,CASSRGGTGGLSDYGYTF
TRBV14,TRBD1,TRBJ1-4,-,TGTGCCAGCAGCCAGGGACAGGCGCCGCAAAAGGGAGGTGAAAAACTGTTTTTT,CASSQGQAPQKGGEKLFF
TRBV27,TRBD2,TRBJ2-7,-,TGTGCCAGCAGTTTCCCGGGCCGGGCTAGCGGAACCTACGAGCAGTACTTC,CASSFPGRASGTYEQYF
TRBV19,TRBD2,TRBJ2-1,-,TGTGCCAGTAGTGGGTCGGGAGGAAATAATGAGCAGTTCTTC,CASSGSGGNNEQFF
TRBV15,TRBD2,TRBJ2-3,-,TGTGCCACCAGTCCGGGACTAGAAACAGATACGCAGTATTTT,CATSPGLETDTQYF
TRBV6-5,TRBD2,TRBJ2-3,-,TGTGCCAGCAGTTACTCGGCTAGCGGGGTTGGAGGGGCGCAGTATTTT,CASSYSASGVGGAQYF